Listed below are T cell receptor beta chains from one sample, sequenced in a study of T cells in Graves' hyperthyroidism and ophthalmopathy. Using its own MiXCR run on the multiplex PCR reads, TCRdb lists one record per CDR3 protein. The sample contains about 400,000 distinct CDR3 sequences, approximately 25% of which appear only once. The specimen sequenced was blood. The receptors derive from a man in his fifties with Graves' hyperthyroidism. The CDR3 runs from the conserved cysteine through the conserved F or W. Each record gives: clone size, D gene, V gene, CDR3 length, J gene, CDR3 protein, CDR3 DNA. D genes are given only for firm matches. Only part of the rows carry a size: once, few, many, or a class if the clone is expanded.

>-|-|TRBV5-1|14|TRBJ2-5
CASTSPGRGETQYF
TGCGCCAGCACCAGCCCCGGGCGGGGAGAGACCCAGTACTTC
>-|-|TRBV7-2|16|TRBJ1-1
CASSHGRGVRNTEAFF
TGTGCCAGCAGCCACGGAAGGGGCGTGAGGAACACTGAAGCTTTCTTT
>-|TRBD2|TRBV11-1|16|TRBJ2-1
CASSPRTSGRPNEQFF
TGTGCCAGCAGCCCCCGGACTAGCGGGAGGCCCAATGAGCAGTTCTTC
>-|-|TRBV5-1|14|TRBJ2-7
CASRGDARSYEQYF
TGCGCCAGCAGGGGCGATGCACGCTCCTACGAGCAGTACTTC
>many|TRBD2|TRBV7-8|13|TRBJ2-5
CASRIAGGETQYF
TGTGCCAGCAGAATAGCGGGAGGAGAGACCCAGTACTTC
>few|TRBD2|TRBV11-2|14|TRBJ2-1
CASSLNSGSYEQFF
TGTGCCAGCAGCTTGAATAGCGGGAGCTATGAGCAGTTCTTC
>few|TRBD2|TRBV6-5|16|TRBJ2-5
CASSYSRWGGEETQYF
TGTGCCAGCAGTTACTCCCGATGGGGGGGAGAAGAGACCCAGTACTTC
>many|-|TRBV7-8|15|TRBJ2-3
CASSLKGMGADTQYF
TGTGCCAGCAGCTTAAAGGGGATGGGTGCAGATACGCAGTATTTT
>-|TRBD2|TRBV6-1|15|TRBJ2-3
CATRGEAGSRDTQYF
TGTGCCACCCGGGGGGAGGCCGGGAGTCGGGATACGCAGTATTTT
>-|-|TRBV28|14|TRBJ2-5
CASRQTGGHQTQYF
TGTGCCAGCCGCCAGACAGGAGGGCACCAGACCCAGTACTTC
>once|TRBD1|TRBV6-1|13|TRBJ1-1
CASRQGRSTEAFF
TGTGCCAGCAGACAGGGGAGGAGCACTGAAGCTTTCTTT
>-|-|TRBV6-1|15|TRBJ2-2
CASSDDSVNTGELFF
TGTGCCAGCAGTGACGATTCCGTGAACACCGGGGAGCTGTTTTTT
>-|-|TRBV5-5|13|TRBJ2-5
CASSRDPQGTQYF
TGTGCCAGCAGCCGGGACCCACAGGGGACCCAGTACTTC
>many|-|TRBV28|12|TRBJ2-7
CASSSTTYEQYF
TGTGCCAGCAGCAGCACTACCTATGAGCAGTACTTC